A selection of T cell receptor beta chains follows, all from one sample in a study of T cell repertoires in cytomegalovirus infection. MiXCR was run by TCRdb on the reads, yielding one entry per CDR3 protein. The sample has around 530,000 distinct CDR3 sequences, about a quarter seen once. The sequenced sample was PBMCs. These receptors all stem from a human donor in good health (CMV status not recorded). Some clones in this sample may be carry-over from other donors' samples. The CDR3 runs from the conserved cysteine through the conserved F or W. The order of the fields is clone size, D gene, J gene, V gene, CDR3 protein, CDR3 DNA. A D gene is named only where the DNA matches it firmly. Not every row has a clone size; where given, it reads once, few, many or a size class.

- - TRBJ1-3 TRBV6-2/TRBV6-3 CASSRRNSGNTIYF TGTGCCAGCAGTCGAAGGAACTCTGGAAACACCATATATTTT
many - TRBJ1-1 TRBV7-2 CASSKKSGQNTEAFF TGTGCCAGCAGCAAGAAGTCGGGACAGAACACTGAAGCTTTCTTT
many - TRBJ2-7 TRBV6-2/TRBV6-3 CASSYYRADYEQYF TGTGCCAGCAGTTACTACAGGGCGGACTACGAGCAGTACTTC
many - TRBJ2-3 TRBV7-2 CASSPKPDTQYF TGTGCCAGCAGCCCTAAACCTGATACGCAGTATTTT
- - TRBJ2-2 TRBV19 CATAPSSGELFF TGTGCCACAGCCCCTAGTTCCGGGGAGCTGTTTTTT
- - TRBJ1-5 TRBV7-2 CASSLFGRDQPQHF TGTGCCAGCAGCTTATTTGGTCGAGATCAGCCCCAGCATTTT
- - TRBJ1-2 TRBV4-3 CASSQDNQVINYGYTF TGCGCCAGCAGCCAAGACAATCAAGTTATTAACTATGGCTACACCTTC
few TRBD1 TRBJ2-5 TRBV12-3/TRBV12-4 CASRRDRWETQYF TGTGCCAGCAGAAGGGACAGGTGGGAGACCCAGTACTTC
- TRBD2 TRBJ2-1 TRBV28 CASSGRVDVSYNEQFF TGTGCCAGTAGCGGGAGAGTGGATGTGTCCTACAATGAGCAGTTCTTC
few - TRBJ2-3 TRBV10-3 CAISESLQAPDTQYF TGTGCCATCAGTGAGTCCCTCCAGGCACCAGATACGCAGTATTTT
few - TRBJ2-7 TRBV12-3/TRBV12-4 CASSFSGDEQYF TGTGCCAGCAGTTTTTCTGGCGACGAGCAGTACTTC
many - TRBJ1-2 TRBV11-2 CASSLGTGFNYGYTF TGTGCCAGCAGCTTGGGCACAGGATTTAACTATGGCTACACCTTC
- TRBD1 TRBJ1-2 TRBV11-3 CASSPIGDREDGYTF TGTGCCAGCAGCCCTATAGGGGACAGGGAAGATGGCTACACCTTC
- - TRBJ1-4 TRBV7-8 CASSADVGYEKLFF TGTGCCAGCAGCGCGGACGTTGGGTATGAAAAACTGTTTTTT
- - TRBJ1-4 TRBV11-2 CASCYRENEKLFF TGTGCCAGCTGCTACAGGGAGAATGAAAAACTGTTTTTT
- - TRBJ2-1 TRBV7-2 CASSQGSVFNEQFF TGTGCCAGCAGCCAAGGGTCGGTGTTCAATGAGCAGTTCTTC
few - TRBJ2-5 TRBV23-1 CASSLRTEYPPGTQYF TGCGCCAGCAGTCTGAGGACAGAGTACCCCCCTGGGACCCAGTACTTC
- - TRBJ2-7 TRBV19 CASSPARDPSSYEQYF TGTGCCAGTAGTCCCGCCCGAGATCCTTCCTCCTACGAGCAGTACTTC
- - TRBJ2-5 TRBV6-2/TRBV6-3 CASSYSQETQYF TGTGCCAGCAGTTACTCCCAAGAGACCCAGTACTTC
many TRBD2 TRBJ2-1 TRBV7-8 CASSTTRLAGGFYNEQFF TGTGCCAGCAGCACCACTCGACTAGCGGGAGGTTTCTACAATGAGCAGTTCTTC
- - TRBJ1-1 TRBV5-1 CASSSGTGVLSTEAFF TGCGCCAGCAGCTCGGGGACCGGGGTTTTAAGCACTGAAGCTTTCTTT
- - TRBJ1-5 TRBV19 CASSLQDSSQHF TGTGCCAGTAGTCTCCAGGACAGCTCCCAGCATTTT
- - TRBJ2-5 TRBV11-2 CASSSIPRKVTQYF TGTGCCAGCAGCTCGATCCCCCGGAAAGTGACCCAGTACTTC
few - TRBJ2-2 TRBV5-1 CASSLDRTYTGELFF TGCGCCAGCAGCTTGGATAGGACGTACACCGGGGAGCTGTTTTTT
- - TRBJ2-3 TRBV6-1 CASSEVGASDTQYF TGTGCCAGCAGTGAGGTAGGAGCCTCAGATACGCAGTATTTT
- - TRBJ1-5 TRBV2 CASSSGQIDSNQPQHF TGTGCCAGCAGTTCCGGACAGATAGATAGCAATCAGCCCCAGCATTTT
- TRBD2 TRBJ2-1 TRBV6-2/TRBV6-3 CASSYQTGTSGTREFF TGTGCCAGCAGTTACCAGACCGGGACTAGCGGAACTAGGGAGTTCTTC
- - TRBJ2-3 TRBV20-1 CSASRPGTAQDTQYF TGCAGTGCTAGTCGGCCAGGGACGGCCCAAGATACGCAGTATTTT
once - TRBJ1-5 TRBV12-3/TRBV12-4 CASSFVGAAQHF TGTGCCAGCAGTTTTGTCGGGGCAGCCCAGCATTTT
many - TRBJ2-5 TRBV7-9 CASSLDRPTGETQYF TGTGCCAGCAGCTTAGATCGACCTACGGGGGAGACCCAGTACTTC
few TRBD2 TRBJ2-3 TRBV7-8 CASSGQLAGGSTDTQYF TGTGCCAGCAGCGGCCAACTAGCGGGAGGGAGCACAGATACGCAGTATTTT
- TRBD1 TRBJ1-1 TRBV5-4 CASSPTGQVNTEAFF TGTGCCAGCAGCCCAACGGGACAGGTGAACACTGAAGCTTTCTTT
- TRBD1 TRBJ2-7 TRBV29-1 CSVEELGQGPPYEQYF TGCAGCGTTGAAGAACTCGGACAGGGGCCCCCCTACGAGCAGTACTTC